Presented here are 2 T cell receptor beta chains from one specimen sequenced in a study of identical twins. TCRdb used MiXCR to reprocess the 5' RACE reads, holding one entry per CDR3 protein. The repertoire holds a few hundred thousand distinct CDR3 sequences, around 20% seen once, with roughly an eighth in the top ten. Sequences were obtained from naive T cells sorted from blood. The origin of the receptors is a man over 45 in good health.

This clonotype appeared a few times. V gene TRBV20-1 combines with J gene TRBJ2-1; 9 bases match TRBD1. V lost 3 bases and J lost 7; bases outside the gene matches: 7. The CDR3 extends over 14 amino acids. The germline V gene has CDR1 DFQATT and CDR2 SNEGSKA (reference sequence). The CDR3 nucleotides are TGCAGTGCTAGGTCGGGACAGGGAAAGAATGAGCAGTTCTTC. It is translated as CSARSGQGKNEQFF.

The chain combines TRBV24-1 with TRBJ2-3; weak D call: TRBD1 (7 bases). Germline loops: CDR1 KGHDR, CDR2 SFDVKD. The CDR3 consists of 15 residues. Deletions cut 0 bases from V and 4 bases from J, with 10 bases between. The CDR3 DNA reads as TGTGCCACCAGTGATTTGCAGGGGGGATCAGATACGCAGTATTTT. Translated: CATSDLQGGSDTQYF.